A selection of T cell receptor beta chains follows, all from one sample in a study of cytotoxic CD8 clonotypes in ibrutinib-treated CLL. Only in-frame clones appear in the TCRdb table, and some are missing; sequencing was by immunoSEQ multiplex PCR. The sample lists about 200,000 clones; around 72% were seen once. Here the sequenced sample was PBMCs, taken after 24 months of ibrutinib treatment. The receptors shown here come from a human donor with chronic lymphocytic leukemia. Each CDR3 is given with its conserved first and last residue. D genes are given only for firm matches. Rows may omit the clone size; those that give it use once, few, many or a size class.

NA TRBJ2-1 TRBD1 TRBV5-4 CASSKDRGSYNEQFF TGTGCCAGCAGCAAGGACAGGGGTTCCTACAATGAGCAGTTCTTC
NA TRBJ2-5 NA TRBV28 CASSGGQGPVFQETQYF TGTGCCAGCAGTGGAGGGCAGGGGCCGGTGTTCCAAGAGACCCAGTACTTC
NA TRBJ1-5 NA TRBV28 CASISDLNQPQHF TGTGCCAGCATTTCTGACCTCAATCAGCCCCAGCATTTT
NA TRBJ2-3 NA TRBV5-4 CASTIRRPFASTDTQYF TGTGCCAGCACCATTCGGCGTCCATTCGCTAGCACAGATACGCAGTATTTT
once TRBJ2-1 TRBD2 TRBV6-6 CASSGLAGGWQFF TGTGCCAGCAGTGGACTAGCGGGAGGGTGGCAGTTCTTC
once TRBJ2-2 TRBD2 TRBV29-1 CSARTSATGELFF TGCAGCGCCAGGACTAGCGCCACCGGGGAGCTGTTTTTT
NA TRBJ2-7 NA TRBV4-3 CASSQDRHAEQYF TGCGCCAGCAGCCAAGACCGACATGCCGAGCAGTACTTC
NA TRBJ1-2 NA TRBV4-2 CASSQGIRTANYGYTF TGTGCCAGCAGCCAAGGAATCAGGACCGCTAACTATGGCTACACCTTC
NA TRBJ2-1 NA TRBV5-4 CASSLVANNEQFF TGTGCCAGCAGCTTGGTGGCTAACAATGAGCAGTTCTTC
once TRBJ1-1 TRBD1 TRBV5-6 CASSRGQLNTEAFF TGTGCCAGCAGCCGGGGACAGTTGAACACTGAAGCTTTCTTT
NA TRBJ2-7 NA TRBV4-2 CASSQVVTSRSHEQYF TGTGCCAGCAGCCAAGTGGTGACATCCCGGTCCCACGAGCAGTACTTC
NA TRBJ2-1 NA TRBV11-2 CASSFSDYNEQFF TGTGCCAGCAGCTTCTCTGACTACAATGAGCAGTTCTTC
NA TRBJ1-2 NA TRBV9 CASSVGGGSNYGYTF TGTGCCAGCAGCGTAGGAGGGGGGTCCAACTATGGCTACACCTTC